This T cell receptor beta chain was documented in a study of control samples from healthy donors and cancer patients. The germline gives CDR1 MGHDK, CDR2 SYGVNS. Trimming took 8 bases from V and 3 from J; bases not matched to a gene: 16. The CDR3 is 18 residues long. Assay used: immunoSEQ multiplex PCR; TCRdb lists only in-frame clones, some missing. The sample holds 150,000 to 160,000 clones, roughly 93% seen once. The genes are TRBV25-1 and TRBJ2-2; 9 nucleotides align to TRBD2. Sequencing used blood. The source is a middle-aged man in good health. The CDR3 region has the DNA TGTGCCAGCGGCGTATTGGCTAGCGGGAAGGTTGACACCGGGGAGCTGTTTTTT. Amino acid sequence: CASGVLASGKVDTGELFF.